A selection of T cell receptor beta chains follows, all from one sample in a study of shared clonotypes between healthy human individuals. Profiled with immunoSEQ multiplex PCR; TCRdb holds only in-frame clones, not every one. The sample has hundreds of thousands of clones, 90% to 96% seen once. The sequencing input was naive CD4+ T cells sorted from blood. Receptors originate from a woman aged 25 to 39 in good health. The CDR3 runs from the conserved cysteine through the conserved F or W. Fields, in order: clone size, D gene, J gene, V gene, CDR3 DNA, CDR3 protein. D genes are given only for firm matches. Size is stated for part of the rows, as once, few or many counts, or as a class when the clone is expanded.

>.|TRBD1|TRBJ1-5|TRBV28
TGTGCCAGCAGTTTGGGGGGACAGGGAGTCGGGCAGCCCCAGCATTTT
CASSLGGQGVGQPQHF
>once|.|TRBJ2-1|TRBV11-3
TGTGCCAGCAGCTTAGGTGGCGGGATTTACAATGAGCAGTTCTTC
CASSLGGGIYNEQFF
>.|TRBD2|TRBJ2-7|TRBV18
TGTGCCAGCTCACCAGGTGCGGGAGTTACCTACGAGCAGTACTTC
CASSPGAGVTYEQYF
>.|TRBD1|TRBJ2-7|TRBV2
TGTGCCAGCACCATAACAGGGGGCGGTTACGAGCAGTACTTC
CASTITGGGYEQYF
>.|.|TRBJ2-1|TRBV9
TGTGCCAGCAGCGCATCGACTAGTACGCTTTACAATGAGCAGTTCTTC
CASSASTSTLYNEQFF
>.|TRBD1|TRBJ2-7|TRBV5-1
TGCGCCAGCAGCTTGACGACAGGGATCTCCTACGAGCAGTACTTC
CASSLTTGISYEQYF
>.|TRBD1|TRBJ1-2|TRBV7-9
TGTGCCAGCAGCCTAAGGACAGGGGACTATGGCTACACCTTC
CASSLRTGDYGYTF
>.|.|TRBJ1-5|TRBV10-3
TGTGCCATCAGTGAGCAGGACTCTAGCAATCAGCCCCAGCATTTT
CAISEQDSSNQPQHF
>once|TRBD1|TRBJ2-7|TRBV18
TGTGCCAGCTCACCCTTAGGACAGGGCTCCCACGAGCAGTACTTC
CASSPLGQGSHEQYF
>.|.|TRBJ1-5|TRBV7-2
TGTGCCAGCAGCTTAGGTTCCAGACCTCAGCCCCAGCATTTT
CASSLGSRPQPQHF
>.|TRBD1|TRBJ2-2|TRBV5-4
TGTGCCAGCAGTCGGACAGGGCCCGGGGAGCTGTTTTTT
CASSRTGPGELFF
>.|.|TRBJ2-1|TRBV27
TGTGCCAGCAGTTTATCCAGATTCGCGAATGAGCAGTTCTTC
CASSLSRFANEQFF
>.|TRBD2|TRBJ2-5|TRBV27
TGTGCCAGCAGTTTATTCTATACTAGCGGGAGCAAAGGGACCCAGTACTTC
CASSLFYTSGSKGTQYF
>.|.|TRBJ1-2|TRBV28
TGTGCCAGCAGCTGGGGGGGGATTACTAACTATGGCTACACCTTC
CASSWGGITNYGYTF
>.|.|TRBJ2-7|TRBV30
TGTGCCTGGAGTGTACAGAGCGGCTCCTACGAGCAGTACTTC
CAWSVQSGSYEQYF
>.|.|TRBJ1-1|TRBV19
TGTGCCAGTAGTATGGAGGCCCGGCATCTGAACACTGAAGCTTTCTTT
CASSMEARHLNTEAFF
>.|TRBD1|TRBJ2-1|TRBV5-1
TGCGCCAGCCGGACAGGGGTTCCTTACAATGAGCAGTTCTTC
CASRTGVPYNEQFF
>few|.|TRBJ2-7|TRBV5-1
TGCGCCAGCAGCCCAGGGACCGCAACTGGTGAGCAGTACTTC
CASSPGTATGEQYF
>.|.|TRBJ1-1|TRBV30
TGTGCCTTATTCCCTTCGACTGAAGCTTTCTTT
CALFPSTEAFF
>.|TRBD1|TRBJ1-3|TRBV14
TGTGCCAGCAGCCAACGACAGGGGTTTTCTGGAAACACCATATATTTT
CASSQRQGFSGNTIYF
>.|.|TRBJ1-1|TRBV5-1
TGCGCCAGCAGATCAGACAGGAGTCTGAACACTGAAGCTTTCTTT
CASRSDRSLNTEAFF
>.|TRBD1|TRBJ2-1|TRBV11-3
TGTGCCAGCAGCCAGGGGGCCCGGGACAATGAGCAGTTCTTC
CASSQGARDNEQFF
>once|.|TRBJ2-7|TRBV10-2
TGCGCCAGCAGTGAGCCGTGGCGGGGCAGGGAGCAGTACTTC
CASSEPWRGREQYF
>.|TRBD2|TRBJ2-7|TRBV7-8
TGTGCCAGCAGCTTAATTAGGACTAGCGGGACGTCCTACGAGCAGTACTTC
CASSLIRTSGTSYEQYF
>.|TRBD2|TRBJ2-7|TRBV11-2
TGTGCCAGCAGCTTAGAAAGGACTAGCGGGAACTACGAGCAGTACTTC
CASSLERTSGNYEQYF
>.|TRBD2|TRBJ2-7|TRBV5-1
TGCGCCAGCAGCTTGGCAGGTAGCCTAGCGGGATACGAGCAGTACTTC
CASSLAGSLAGYEQYF
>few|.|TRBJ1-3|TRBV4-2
TGTGCCAGCAGCGCCCTGGCCTCTGGAAACACCATATATTTT
CASSALASGNTIYF
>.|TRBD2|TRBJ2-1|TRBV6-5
TGTGCCAGCAGGACTAGCGGGTCGGGGGAGTTCTTC
CASRTSGSGEFF
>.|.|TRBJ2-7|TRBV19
TGTGCCAGTAGTAAAGGACAGTTTAGCTCCTACGAGCAGTACTTC
CASSKGQFSSYEQYF
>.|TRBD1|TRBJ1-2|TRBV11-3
TGTGCCAGCAGCATACTCTGGAGGGTTCCCCCCTTTCGGACAGGACATGGCTACACCTTC
CASSILWRVPPFRTGHGYTF
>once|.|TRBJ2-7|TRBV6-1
TGTGCCAGCAGTGATCAGGGGCTGGCGCGAGTCGAGCAGTACTTC
CASSDQGLARVEQYF
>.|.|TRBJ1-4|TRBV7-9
TGTGCCAGCAGTCCGGGTGATTTGGGACGGATGGCAACTAATGAAAAACTGTTTTTT
CASSPGDLGRMATNEKLFF
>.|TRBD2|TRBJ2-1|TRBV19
TGTGCCAGTAGTATCCGACTAGCGGGAGGTAATGAGCAGTTCTTC
CASSIRLAGGNEQFF
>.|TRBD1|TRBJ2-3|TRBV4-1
TGCGCCAGCAGCCAAGGTTCACCGGGACAGGCGCGAGATACGCAGTATTTT
CASSQGSPGQARDTQYF
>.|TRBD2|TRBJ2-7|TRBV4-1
TGCGCCAGCAGCCCCCGGGGCGGGAGCTCCTACGAGCAGTACTTC
CASSPRGGSSYEQYF
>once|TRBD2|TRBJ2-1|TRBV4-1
TGCGCCAGCAGCCACACTAGCGGCGGAGGGGTAGGCGATGAGCAGTTCTTC
CASSHTSGGGVGDEQFF
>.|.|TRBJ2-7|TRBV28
TGTGCCAGCAGACCCCGCCCAGTCTCTGTACAGAAGAGCTCCTACGAGCAGTACTTC
CASRPRPVSVQKSSYEQYF
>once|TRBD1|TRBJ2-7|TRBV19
TGTGCCAGTAGTATCGTTGCGACAGGGCTTCGGGAGCAGTACTTC
CASSIVATGLREQYF
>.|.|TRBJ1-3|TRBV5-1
TGCGCCAGCAGCTTGGAACAGGCCAGAGGAAACACCATATATTTT
CASSLEQARGNTIYF
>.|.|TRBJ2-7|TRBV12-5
TGTGCTAGTGGTTTGGCCTTGGAGGGCTTAAGCTCCTACGAGCAGTACTTC
CASGLALEGLSSYEQYF
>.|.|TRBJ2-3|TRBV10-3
TGTGCCATCAGTGAGTCCCGCTTGCTAGATACGCAGTATTTT
CAISESRLLDTQYF
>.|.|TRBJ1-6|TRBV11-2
TGTGCCAGCAGCTCAGGACGGCAGATCAAGCCCCTCCACTTT
CASSSGRQIKPLHF
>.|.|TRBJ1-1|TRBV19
TGTGCCAGTAGTACCTCGACAGGCCAAACAATGAACACTGAAGCTTTCTTT
CASSTSTGQTMNTEAFF
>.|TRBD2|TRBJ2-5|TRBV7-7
TGTGCCAGCAGCTTAGTTGCTAGCGGGAGTCTGGAGACCCAGTACTTC
CASSLVASGSLETQYF
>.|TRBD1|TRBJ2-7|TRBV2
TGTGCCAGCAGTGTTCCTCCCTTCGGCAGGGACAGGTACGAGCAGTACTTC
CASSVPPFGRDRYEQYF
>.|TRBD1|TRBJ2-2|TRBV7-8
TGTGCCAGCCGTCGCGGGGACAGGGCCACCGGGGAGCTGTTTTTT
CASRRGDRATGELFF
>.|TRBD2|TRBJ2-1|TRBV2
TGTGCCAGCAAAGGGGAACTAGCGACCTACAATGAGCAGTTCTTC
CASKGELATYNEQFF
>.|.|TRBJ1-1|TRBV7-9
TGTGCCAGCAGCCCGCGACGCGGAAGTGGGACTGAAGCTTTCTTT
CASSPRRGSGTEAFF
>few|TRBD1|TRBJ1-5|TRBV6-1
TGTGCCAGCAGTAAACGGACAGGAAGCAATCAGCCCCAGCATTTT
CASSKRTGSNQPQHF
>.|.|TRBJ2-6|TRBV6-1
TGTGCCAGCAGTGAATTGAGGTTCTCTGGGGCCAACGTCCTGACTTTC
CASSELRFSGANVLTF
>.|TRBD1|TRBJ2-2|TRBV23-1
TGCGCCAGCAGACCGGGACAGGGGGCTTCCAACACCGGGGAGCTGTTTTTT
CASRPGQGASNTGELFF
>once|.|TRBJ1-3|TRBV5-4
TGTGCCAGCAGCTTCGCTGAGGGTAGGGGAAACACCATATATTTT
CASSFAEGRGNTIYF
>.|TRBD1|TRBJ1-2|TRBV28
TGTGCCAGCAGTACAGACAGGGGGGTCTATGGCTACACCTTC
CASSTDRGVYGYTF